This T cell receptor (beta chain) was observed in a study of cytomegalovirus exposure and HLA in healthy donors. Study-wide results and caveats: There were several of the most significant clusters that appeared linked to common viral pathogens in a later analysis.

Points on this clone: Its antigen is unidentified.

CDR1 and CDR2 from the germline V gene are LGHNA and YSLEER. The CDR3 is 17 residues long. The germline V and J ends were trimmed by 0 bases and 0 bases, with 9 bases remaining between them. 60 Vbeta and 13 Jbeta primers were used in PCR. The protocol was immunoSEQ multiplex PCR, while the TCRdb copy is restricted to in-frame clones and leaves out a portion. The table shows 110,000 or so clones, with approximately 78% occurring only once. The TCR was taken from a man aged 35-49 years in good health and CMV-seronegative. The source material was PBMCs. V and J are TRBV4-3 and TRBJ1-6; no definite D call. CDR3 region: CASSQDRTSSYNSPLHF. CDR3 sequence (DNA): TGCGCCAGCAGCCAAGATCGAACAAGCTCCTATAATTCACCCCTCCACTTT.